The rows below give T cell receptor beta chains drawn from one sample of a study of blood T cell repertoires in COVID-19. Here immunoSEQ multiplex PCR was the method, and the copy in TCRdb shows in-frame clones only, minus some. The data hold almost 400,000 clones, with 70% to 90% observed a single time. Sequencing was performed on PBMCs or T cells enriched from blood (not recorded which). The receptors come from a woman aged 30 to 39 with acute COVID-19. Each CDR3 is given with its conserved first and last residue. The D gene is left open where the match is weak. The size field is filled for only some rows; it gives once, few, many or a size class.

clone_size: -
d_call: -
v_call: TRBV6-1
j_call: TRBJ1-5
cdr3_aa: CASSEETGLGNQPQHF
cdr3_nt: TGTGCCAGCAGTGAGGAGACAGGTCTTGGCAATCAGCCCCAGCATTTT

clone_size: once
d_call: TRBD2
v_call: TRBV5-6
j_call: TRBJ2-7
cdr3_aa: CASSLGGTSGVDGYEQYF
cdr3_nt: TGTGCCAGCAGCTTGGGTGGGACTAGCGGGGTGGATGGGTACGAGCAGTACTTC

clone_size: -
d_call: TRBD1
v_call: TRBV7-3
j_call: TRBJ1-1
cdr3_aa: CASSLGTGSGTFF
cdr3_nt: TGTGCCAGCAGCCTGGGGACAGGGTCTGGGACTTTCTTT

clone_size: -
d_call: -
v_call: TRBV30
j_call: TRBJ1-1
cdr3_aa: CAWRRVQMNTEAFF
cdr3_nt: TGTGCCTGGCGGAGGGTGCAAATGAACACTGAAGCTTTCTTT

clone_size: -
d_call: -
v_call: TRBV6-1
j_call: TRBJ1-6
cdr3_aa: CASSERGANSPLHF
cdr3_nt: TGTGCCAGCAGTGAACGGGGGGCTAATTCACCCCTCCACTTT

clone_size: -
d_call: -
v_call: TRBV6-1
j_call: TRBJ1-2
cdr3_aa: CASSDAAGYGYTF
cdr3_nt: TGTGCCAGCAGTGATGCCGCCGGCTATGGCTACACCTTC

clone_size: -
d_call: -
v_call: TRBV28
j_call: TRBJ1-1
cdr3_aa: CASSPGSTNTEAFF
cdr3_nt: TGTGCCAGCAGCCCAGGGTCCACAAACACTGAAGCTTTCTTT

clone_size: -
d_call: -
v_call: TRBV27
j_call: TRBJ1-5
cdr3_aa: CASSSSRGNQPQHF
cdr3_nt: TGTGCCAGCAGTTCTTCCAGGGGTAATCAGCCCCAGCATTTT

clone_size: -
d_call: -
v_call: TRBV9
j_call: TRBJ1-2
cdr3_aa: CASSVDPVGGGYGYTF
cdr3_nt: TGTGCCAGCAGCGTAGATCCAGTGGGAGGGGGGTATGGCTACACCTTC

clone_size: -
d_call: -
v_call: TRBV27
j_call: TRBJ1-6
cdr3_aa: CASTAGRKSYNSPLHF
cdr3_nt: TGTGCCAGCACGGCAGGGCGAAAATCCTATAATTCACCCCTCCACTTT

clone_size: -
d_call: -
v_call: TRBV18
j_call: TRBJ2-2
cdr3_aa: CASSPPGGEDTGELFF
cdr3_nt: TGTGCCAGCTCACCCCCGGGGGGCGAGGACACCGGGGAGCTGTTTTTT

clone_size: once
d_call: -
v_call: TRBV19
j_call: TRBJ1-5
cdr3_aa: CASSIGVSNQPQHF
cdr3_nt: TGTGCCAGTAGTATCGGGGTTAGCAATCAGCCCCAGCATTTT

clone_size: -
d_call: -
v_call: TRBV21-1
j_call: TRBJ1-4
cdr3_aa: CAREKLFF
cdr3_nt: TGTGCCAGGGAGAAACTGTTTTTT

clone_size: -
d_call: -
v_call: TRBV7-2
j_call: TRBJ2-1
cdr3_aa: CASSLAAFYNEQFF
cdr3_nt: TGTGCCAGCAGCTTAGCCGCGTTCTACAATGAGCAGTTCTTC

clone_size: -
d_call: -
v_call: TRBV7-2
j_call: TRBJ1-1
cdr3_aa: CASSSARNTEAFF
cdr3_nt: TGTGCCAGCAGCTCGGCTAGGAACACTGAAGCTTTCTTT

clone_size: -
d_call: TRBD2
v_call: TRBV7-2
j_call: TRBJ2-1
cdr3_aa: CASSSQRGASDNEQFF
cdr3_nt: TGTGCCAGCAGCTCCCAGCGGGGGGCGTCCGACAATGAGCAGTTCTTC

clone_size: -
d_call: TRBD1
v_call: TRBV18
j_call: TRBJ1-1
cdr3_aa: CASSPLGQGAGVEAFF
cdr3_nt: TGTGCCAGCTCACCACTGGGACAGGGGGCGGGAGTCGAAGCTTTCTTT

clone_size: -
d_call: -
v_call: TRBV30
j_call: TRBJ1-1
cdr3_aa: CAGISVGGAFF
cdr3_nt: TGTGCAGGGATATCCGTGGGGGGAGCTTTCTTT

clone_size: -
d_call: -
v_call: TRBV12-5
j_call: TRBJ2-7
cdr3_aa: CASGLGQASYEQYF
cdr3_nt: TGTGCTAGTGGTTTGGGTCAGGCCTCCTACGAGCAGTACTTC

clone_size: -
d_call: TRBD2
v_call: TRBV25-1
j_call: TRBJ2-1
cdr3_aa: CASTLAGGVGNEQFF
cdr3_nt: TGTGCCAGCACCCTAGCGGGGGGCGTGGGCAATGAGCAGTTCTTC

clone_size: -
d_call: -
v_call: TRBV9
j_call: TRBJ2-6
cdr3_aa: CASSVGSLSGANVLTF
cdr3_nt: TGTGCCAGCAGCGTAGGCAGTCTCTCTGGGGCCAACGTCCTGACTTTC

clone_size: -
d_call: TRBD2
v_call: TRBV5-1
j_call: TRBJ2-1
cdr3_aa: CASSISGGAVYEQFF
cdr3_nt: TGCGCCAGCAGCATTAGCGGGGGGGCAGTCTATGAGCAGTTCTTC

clone_size: -
d_call: TRBD2
v_call: TRBV5-1
j_call: TRBJ2-3
cdr3_aa: CASSLVTSGGQGTQYF
cdr3_nt: TGCGCCAGCAGCTTGGTTACTAGCGGGGGGCAGGGTACGCAGTATTTT

clone_size: -
d_call: TRBD2
v_call: TRBV18
j_call: TRBJ2-7
cdr3_aa: CASSPARGLAGLQGPYEQYF
cdr3_nt: TGTGCCAGCTCACCGGCGAGGGGACTAGCGGGTCTTCAGGGCCCCTACGAGCAGTACTTC

clone_size: -
d_call: TRBD1
v_call: TRBV2
j_call: TRBJ2-2
cdr3_aa: CASSFEGALVNTGELFF
cdr3_nt: TGTGCCAGCAGTTTCGAGGGGGCGTTGGTCAACACCGGGGAGCTGTTTTTT

clone_size: -
d_call: -
v_call: TRBV5-6
j_call: TRBJ2-4
cdr3_aa: CASSLGWQGYQENIQYF
cdr3_nt: TGTGCCAGCAGCTTGGGATGGCAGGGATATCAGGAAAACATTCAGTACTTC

clone_size: -
d_call: TRBD1
v_call: TRBV7-3
j_call: TRBJ2-7
cdr3_aa: CASSSPGQGTYEQYF
cdr3_nt: TGTGCCAGCAGCTCACCGGGACAGGGGACCTACGAGCAGTACTTC

clone_size: few
d_call: TRBD1
v_call: TRBV7-9
j_call: TRBJ1-4
cdr3_aa: CASSPLGQGNEKLFF
cdr3_nt: TGTGCCAGCAGCCCCCTAGGACAGGGGAATGAAAAACTGTTTTTT

clone_size: -
d_call: -
v_call: TRBV3-1/TRBV3-2
j_call: TRBJ1-2
cdr3_aa: CASSQKDSSYGYTF
cdr3_nt: TGTGCCAGCAGCCAAAAGGACAGTTCCTATGGCTACACCTTC

clone_size: -
d_call: TRBD2
v_call: TRBV9
j_call: TRBJ2-1
cdr3_aa: CASSVAFASGGDRSYNEQFF
cdr3_nt: TGTGCCAGCAGCGTAGCTTTTGCTAGCGGGGGGGACCGCTCCTACAATGAGCAGTTCTTC

clone_size: -
d_call: -
v_call: TRBV9
j_call: TRBJ1-1
cdr3_aa: CASSVQSGVGNTEAFF
cdr3_nt: TGTGCCAGCAGCGTGCAATCTGGAGTGGGGAACACTGAAGCTTTCTTT

clone_size: -
d_call: TRBD2
v_call: TRBV19
j_call: TRBJ2-7
cdr3_aa: CASSIQASGDYEQYF
cdr3_nt: TGTGCCAGTAGTATACAGGCTAGCGGGGACTACGAGCAGTACTTC

clone_size: -
d_call: TRBD1
v_call: TRBV24-1
j_call: TRBJ2-1
cdr3_aa: CATSDPSGQVNEQFF
cdr3_nt: TGTGCCACCAGTGATCCATCGGGACAGGTCAATGAGCAGTTCTTC

clone_size: -
d_call: -
v_call: TRBV27
j_call: TRBJ2-7
cdr3_aa: CASSWGGNYYEQYF
cdr3_nt: TGTGCCAGCAGTTGGGGGGGCAATTACTACGAGCAGTACTTC

clone_size: -
d_call: -
v_call: TRBV7-2
j_call: TRBJ1-4
cdr3_aa: CASSKRGGEKLFF
cdr3_nt: TGTGCCAGCAGCAAGAGGGGAGGTGAAAAACTGTTTTTT

clone_size: -
d_call: -
v_call: TRBV18
j_call: TRBJ1-2
cdr3_aa: CASSSGEAGYTF
cdr3_nt: TGTGCCAGCTCATCCGGGGAGGCTGGCTACACCTTC

clone_size: -
d_call: -
v_call: TRBV7-6
j_call: TRBJ2-1
cdr3_aa: CASSLGSGNRYNEQFF
cdr3_nt: TGTGCCAGCAGCTTAGGGTCGGGGAATCGCTACAATGAGCAGTTCTTC

clone_size: -
d_call: -
v_call: TRBV4-3
j_call: TRBJ1-1
cdr3_aa: CASSLSAPENTEAFF
cdr3_nt: TGCGCCAGCAGCCTCAGTGCTCCAGAGAACACTGAAGCTTTCTTT

clone_size: -
d_call: -
v_call: TRBV12-3/TRBV12-4
j_call: TRBJ1-1
cdr3_aa: CASRVRDSEAFF
cdr3_nt: TGTGCCAGCAGAGTGAGGGACTCTGAAGCTTTCTTT

clone_size: -
d_call: TRBD1
v_call: TRBV7-9
j_call: TRBJ1-2
cdr3_aa: CASSTGVPGGYTF
cdr3_nt: TGTGCCAGCAGCACAGGGGTTCCGGGAGGCTACACCTTC

clone_size: -
d_call: TRBD1
v_call: TRBV5-1
j_call: TRBJ1-2
cdr3_aa: CASSTGTGMYGYTF
cdr3_nt: TGCGCCAGCAGCACCGGGACAGGGATGTATGGCTACACCTTC

clone_size: -
d_call: -
v_call: TRBV13
j_call: TRBJ2-7
cdr3_aa: CASSAGRTGRYSYEQYF
cdr3_nt: TGTGCCAGCAGCGCGGGGAGGACAGGACGATACTCCTACGAGCAGTACTTC

clone_size: -
d_call: TRBD1
v_call: TRBV5-1
j_call: TRBJ2-5
cdr3_aa: CASSPTGTGFKTQYF
cdr3_nt: TGCGCCAGCAGCCCAACCGGGACAGGGTTTAAGACCCAGTACTTC

clone_size: -
d_call: -
v_call: TRBV18
j_call: TRBJ1-1
cdr3_aa: CASSPLRNTEAFF
cdr3_nt: TGTGCCAGCTCACCACTGCGAAACACTGAAGCTTTCTTT

clone_size: once
d_call: TRBD1
v_call: TRBV18
j_call: TRBJ1-3
cdr3_aa: CASSPTRTGPGNTIYF
cdr3_nt: TGTGCCAGCTCACCAACTAGGACAGGGCCCGGAAACACCATATATTTT

clone_size: -
d_call: TRBD1
v_call: TRBV24-1
j_call: TRBJ1-5
cdr3_aa: CATSASTGSQPQHF
cdr3_nt: TGTGCCACCAGTGCCTCGACAGGGAGTCAGCCCCAGCATTTT

clone_size: -
d_call: -
v_call: TRBV5-1
j_call: TRBJ1-6
cdr3_aa: CASTPLGADNSPLHF
cdr3_nt: TGCGCCAGCACTCCTTTAGGAGCCGATAATTCACCCCTCCACTTT